The clone carrying this T cell receptor beta chain occurred once. The method was immunoSEQ multiplex PCR; TCRdb's version includes in-frame clones alone and lacks a portion of them. The sample has 150,000 or so clones, less than 90% seen once; the top ten hold about 3.5%. The CDR3 has 14 amino acids. Trimming left V 3 bases short and J 3 bases short, with 11 bases between. Germline lookup yields CDR1 GTSNPN and CDR2 SVGIG (reference sequence). This sample is part of a study of cytomegalovirus exposure and HLA in healthy donors. This TCR came from a woman aged 18-29 years in good health and CMV-seropositive. Specimen: PBMCs. This sequence joins TRBV30 and TRBJ1-4; D is ambiguous. The CDR3 loop is CAWSELGANEKLFF. The CDR3 nucleotides are TGTGCCTGGAGCGAACTAGGCGCTAATGAAAAACTGTTTTTT.